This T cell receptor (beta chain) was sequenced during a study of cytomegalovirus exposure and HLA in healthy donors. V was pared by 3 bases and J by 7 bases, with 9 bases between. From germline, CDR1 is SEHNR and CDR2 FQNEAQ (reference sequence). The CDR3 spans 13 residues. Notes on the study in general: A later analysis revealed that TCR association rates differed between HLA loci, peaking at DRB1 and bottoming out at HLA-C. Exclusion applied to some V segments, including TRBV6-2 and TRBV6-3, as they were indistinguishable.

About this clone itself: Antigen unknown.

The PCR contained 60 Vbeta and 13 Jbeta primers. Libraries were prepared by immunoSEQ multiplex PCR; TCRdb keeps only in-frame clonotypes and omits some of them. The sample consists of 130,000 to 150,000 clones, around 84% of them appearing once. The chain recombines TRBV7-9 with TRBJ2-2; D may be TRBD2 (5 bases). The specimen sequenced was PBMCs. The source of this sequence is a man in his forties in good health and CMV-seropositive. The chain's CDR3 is CASSFEGVGELFF. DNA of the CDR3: TGTGCCAGCAGCTTCGAGGGAGTCGGGGAGCTGTTTTTT.